This passage covers 14 T cell receptor beta chains from one sample sequenced in a study of CD4 T cells in relation to SARS-CoV-2 and coronaviruses. For these receptors, no antigen is known. CD4+ T cells from unexposed donors were obtained before the COVID-19 pandemic (2011-2018). After roughly ten days of culture, CD4+ T cells were isolated. Data came from immunoSEQ multiplex PCR; TCRdb stores just in-frame clones and leaves some out. Of around 24,000 clones in the sample, under 80% were seen once. Sequenced input: CD4+ T cells from PBMCs, cultured in vitro. The receptors derive from a human donor in good health.

The J gene is TRBJ1-1, the V gene TRBV5-6, with D maybe TRBD1 (5 bases). Trimming took 3 bases from V and 1 from J, leaving 13 bases between them. Germline loops: CDR1 SGHDT, CDR2 YYEEEE. The CDR3 contains 15 residues. CDR3 nucleotide sequence: TGTGCCAGCAGCTGGGGATGGGGGGGGAACACTGAAGCTTTCTTT. Amino acid sequence: CASSWGWGGNTEAFF.

The chain uses TRBV5-4 and TRBJ1-1; 7 nucleotides align to TRBD1. The germline V gene has CDR1 SGHNT and CDR2 YYREEE (reference sequence). With 4 bases clipped from V and 10 bases from J, the junction kept 7 bases outside the gene matches. This CDR3 contains 12 residues. CDR3: CASSVDRFGAFF. Written as DNA, the CDR3 is TGTGCCAGCAGCGTGGACAGGTTCGGAGCTTTCTTT.

The chain combines TRBV2 with TRBJ2-1, with 9 positions matching TRBD2. The CDR3 runs to 15 residues. J lost 5 bases, V lost 1 base, and 3 bases had no gene match. Germline-derived CDR1 and CDR2 are SNHLY and FYNNEI. The CDR3, as DNA: TGTGCCAGCAGTGAAGGGCTAGCGGGGAACAATGAGCAGTTCTTC. Its protein is CASSEGLAGNNEQFF.

This chain uses TRBV6-5 with TRBJ1-5, with 9 bases lining up with TRBD1. Trimming removed 9 bases from V and 3 bases from J; junction bases left unmatched: 6. The CDR3 is 14 residues long. CDR1 is MNHEY, CDR2 SVGAGI, per germline. CDR3 sequence (DNA): TGTGCCAGGGACAGGGGTCTACCCAATCAGCCCCAGCATTTT. Amino acid sequence: CARDRGLPNQPQHF.

The chain uses TRBV25-1 and TRBJ2-2; the D gene is possibly TRBD1 (6 bases). The CDR3 is made up of 13 amino acids. Germline loops: CDR1 MGHDK, CDR2 SYGVNS. The ends were cut back, 5 bases at V and 7 bases at J, with 11 bases in the middle. The CDR3 sequence is CASSFDRRGELFF. For the CDR3, the DNA is TGTGCCAGCAGTTTTGACAGGCGCGGGGAGCTGTTTTTT.

This chain links TRBV18 with TRBJ2-3, with 7 bases fitting TRBD1. V was pared by 6 bases and J by 4 bases, with 4 bases of the junction left unmatched. Germline assignment: CDR1 KGHSH and CDR2 LQKENI. The CDR3 loop spans 13 amino acids. Here the CDR3 reads CASSRQGPDTQYF. The CDR3 DNA follows: TGTGCCAGCTCGCGACAGGGCCCAGATACGCAGTATTTT.

This chain connects TRBV27 to TRBJ2-1; 9 bases are a match to TRBD2. The CDR3 loop spans 16 amino acids. Germline V CDR1 and CDR2: MNHEY, SMNVEV (reference sequence). V was clipped by 7 bases and J by 8 bases; unmatched bases: 15. This CDR3 reads CASKITGTSLFDEQFF. CDR3 DNA sequence: TGTGCCAGCAAGATAACCGGGACTAGCTTGTTCGATGAGCAGTTCTTC.

V gene TRBV19 combines with J gene TRBJ2-1; weak D call: TRBD1 (6 bases). This CDR3 spans 15 amino acids. CDR1 and CDR2 from the germline V gene are LNHDA and SQIVND (reference sequence). Deletions cut 3 bases from V and 5 bases from J, with 14 bases between. The CDR3 loop reads CASSIRRDTNNEQFF. The DNA of the CDR3 is TGTGCCAGTAGTATCCGTCGGGACACCAACAATGAGCAGTTCTTC.

The chain recombines TRBV6-5 with TRBJ2-3, with D perhaps matching TRBD2 (6 bases). The length of the CDR3 is 15 residues. V dropped 6 bases and J dropped 1 base, with 14 bases sitting between them. Germline values: CDR1 MNHEY, CDR2 SVGAGI. The CDR3 loop reads CASRPEDYRTDTQYF. Here the CDR3 DNA reads TGTGCCAGCAGACCCGAGGACTACCGCACAGATACGCAGTATTTT.

The chain carries TRBV6-1 and TRBJ2-1; D is ambiguous. Germline lookup yields CDR1 MNHNS and CDR2 SASEGT. Trimming cost V 3 bases and J 7 bases, with 16 bases left between them. This CDR3 comprises 15 residues. CDR3 coding DNA: TGTGCCAGCAGTGATTGGTCGGCAGCTCGTAATGAGCAGTTCTTC. Its translation is CASSDWSAARNEQFF.

This clone was observed a few times. The V gene is TRBV6-6, the J gene TRBJ2-7; D is tentatively TRBD1 or TRBD2 (5 bases each). The V gene's germline CDR1 is MNHNY and CDR2 SVGAGI (reference sequence). Trimming cost V 1 base and J 4 bases, with 8 bases left between them. This CDR3 is built from 13 residues. The CDR3 region is CASSYLGDYEQYF. DNA of the CDR3: TGTGCCAGCAGTTACTTGGGGGATTACGAGCAGTACTTC.

This sequence joins TRBV6-4 and TRBJ1-2, with D maybe TRBD1 (6 bases). Germline CDR1 MRHNA, CDR2 SNTAGT. V lost 6 bases and J 7 bases, leaving 18 bases between the germline ends. The CDR3 loop spans 14 amino acids. DNA for the CDR3: TGTGCCAGCAGGCCCGGGGGCAGGGGAGCTGGCTACACCTTC. This codes for CASRPGGRGAGYTF.

The rearrangement joins TRBV3-1 (or the pseudogene TRBV3-2) to TRBJ1-6; D ambiguous. The germline V gene encodes CDR1 LGHDT and CDR2 YNNKEL (reference sequence). The CDR3 is 13 residues long. V lost 2 bases and J lost 10, with 9 bases in between. CDR3 sequence reads: CASSQSVSSPLHF. The CDR3 nucleotides are TGTGCCAGCAGCCAATCGGTGAGCTCACCCCTCCACTTT.

This clone has more than one count but fewer than ten. This chain connects TRBV7-2 to TRBJ2-7, with 11 nucleotides matching TRBD2. V shed 0 bases and J 6 bases; nucleotides not matched to a gene: 7. This CDR3 is 16 amino acids long. Germline values: CDR1 SGHTA, CDR2 FQGNSA. The CDR3 is CASSLASTSGSLEQYF. In DNA form, the CDR3 reads TGTGCCAGCAGCTTAGCGTCTACTAGCGGGAGCCTCGAGCAGTACTTC.